These T cell receptor beta chains were read from a single sample in a study of OX40 agonist ivuxolimab in advanced cancers. Here immunoSEQ multiplex PCR was the method, and the copy in TCRdb shows in-frame clones only, minus some. This table has about 61,000 clones, roughly nine tenths appearing once. The sequenced sample was CD4+ or CD8+ T cells sorted from blood, obtained in a trial of the OX40 agonist ivuxolimab. The receptors here all came from an adult with an advanced solid tumor such as melanoma, head and neck, liver or kidney cancer. Each CDR3 is given with its conserved first and last residue. Fields, in order: V gene, J gene, clone size, D gene, CDR3 protein, CDR3 DNA. D genes are given only for firm matches. Expanded clones get a size class; other rows say once, few or many, or leave the size out.

TRBV4-1,TRBJ2-6,NA,NA,CASSQDPGTGANVLTF,TGCGCCAGCAGCCAAGATCCCGGGACTGGGGCCAACGTCCTGACTTTC
TRBV19,TRBJ1-4,NA,TRBD1,CASSPRQGLTNEKLFF,TGTGCCAGTAGTCCAAGACAGGGACTAACTAATGAAAAACTGTTTTTT
TRBV29-1,TRBJ2-2,NA,NA,CSVEDPAGAIGELFF,TGCAGCGTTGAAGACCCCGCGGGGGCCATCGGGGAGCTGTTTTTT
TRBV7-9,TRBJ1-1,NA,NA,CASSLMFQGHTEAFF,TGTGCCAGCAGCTTAATGTTTCAGGGGCACACTGAAGCTTTCTTT
TRBV5-1,TRBJ1-1,NA,NA,CASSGEQRWTEAFF,TGCGCCAGCAGCGGTGAACAGAGGTGGACTGAAGCTTTCTTT
TRBV4-1,TRBJ2-7,NA,NA,CASSQAGIDEQYF,TGCGCCAGCAGCCAAGCGGGGATCGACGAGCAGTACTTC
TRBV19,TRBJ2-7,NA,TRBD1,CASSTGDRGLREQYF,TGTGCCAGTAGTACTGGGGACAGGGGGCTTCGCGAGCAGTACTTC
TRBV4-2,TRBJ2-2,once,NA,CASSQDTPETGELFF,TGTGCCAGCAGCCAAGATACCCCGGAAACCGGGGAGCTGTTTTTT
TRBV19,TRBJ2-3,NA,NA,CASSIWSGGTDTQYF,TGTGCCAGTAGTATCTGGTCGGGGGGCACAGATACGCAGTATTTT
TRBV5-4,TRBJ1-1,NA,NA,CASSLDRNTEAFF,TGTGCCAGCAGCTTGGACAGAAACACTGAAGCTTTCTTT
TRBV30,TRBJ1-5,NA,NA,CAWSVHTGYGNQPQHF,TGTGCCTGGAGTGTACATACCGGGTACGGGAATCAGCCCCAGCATTTT
TRBV4-2,TRBJ2-7,NA,NA,CASSPDVGSYEQYF,TGTGCCAGCAGCCCGGACGTGGGCTCCTACGAGCAGTACTTC
TRBV6-5,TRBJ2-3,NA,NA,CASSYSLVIASDTQYF,TGTGCCAGCAGTTACTCGCTAGTGATAGCCTCAGATACGCAGTATTTT
TRBV5-1,TRBJ2-2,NA,NA,CASVGGAGLKTGELFF,TGCGCCAGCGTGGGGGGAGCAGGATTGAAAACCGGGGAGCTGTTTTTT
TRBV5-8,TRBJ1-2,NA,TRBD1,CASSLYGQGSRYGYTF,TGTGCCAGCAGCTTGTATGGACAGGGCTCTCGCTATGGCTACACCTTC
TRBV6-5,TRBJ2-2,once,NA,CASSYMAGTGELFF,TGTGCCAGCAGTTACATGGCAGGCACCGGGGAGCTGTTTTTT
TRBV4-1,TRBJ2-7,NA,TRBD2,CASSQAPSGGGYEQYF,TGCGCCAGCAGCCAAGCTCCCAGCGGGGGGGGCTACGAGCAGTACTTC
TRBV6-5,TRBJ1-2,NA,NA,CASSLDRNYGYTF,TGTGCCAGCAGCCTCGACAGAAACTATGGCTACACCTTC
TRBV27,TRBJ2-2,NA,NA,CASSLGGTGRTGELFF,TGTGCCAGCAGTTTGGGCGGTACAGGGAGAACCGGGGAGCTGTTTTTT
TRBV19,TRBJ1-1,NA,NA,CASSKLGGADTEAFF,TGTGCCAGTAGTAAATTGGGGGGCGCGGACACTGAAGCTTTCTTT
TRBV2,TRBJ1-1,once,NA,CAIEEWNTEAFF,TGTGCCATTGAGGAGTGGAACACTGAAGCTTTCTTT
TRBV30,TRBJ2-7,NA,TRBD1,CAWKTGATYEQYF,TGTGCCTGGAAGACAGGGGCGACCTACGAGCAGTACTTC
TRBV13,TRBJ2-5,once,NA,CASSFGGVETQYF,TGTGCCAGCAGCTTCGGAGGGGTGGAGACCCAGTACTTC
TRBV5-4,TRBJ2-5,once,TRBD2,CASSEPAGGKETQYF,TGTGCCAGCAGCGAACCAGCGGGGGGTAAAGAGACCCAGTACTTC
TRBV5-4,TRBJ2-7,NA,NA,CASSLETSVEQYF,TGTGCCAGCAGCTTGGAGACCTCCGTGGAGCAGTACTTC
TRBV28,TRBJ2-2,NA,TRBD1,CASSPGQQNTGELFF,TGTGCCAGCAGTCCGGGACAGCAGAACACCGGGGAGCTGTTTTTT
TRBV11-2,TRBJ2-1,NA,NA,CASSPGFPNEQFF,TGTGCCAGCAGCCCCGGGTTTCCCAATGAGCAGTTCTTC
TRBV5-4,TRBJ2-3,NA,TRBD2,CASSLDDGGVPDTQYF,TGTGCCAGCAGCTTGGATGACGGGGGGGTTCCAGATACGCAGTATTTT
TRBV9,TRBJ2-1,NA,TRBD2,CASSVDGLDAYNEQFF,TGTGCCAGCAGCGTAGACGGACTAGATGCCTACAATGAGCAGTTCTTC
TRBV6-5,TRBJ2-1,NA,NA,CASSPGTSGFNEQFF,TGTGCCAGCAGCCCCGGGACCTCCGGCTTCAATGAGCAGTTCTTC
TRBV6-6,TRBJ2-1,NA,NA,CASSYGLGNEQFF,TGTGCCAGCAGTTACGGGCTAGGGAATGAGCAGTTCTTC
TRBV5-6,TRBJ2-2,NA,TRBD1,CASSTQTGVNTGELFF,TGTGCCAGCAGCACACAGACAGGGGTGAACACCGGGGAGCTGTTTTTT